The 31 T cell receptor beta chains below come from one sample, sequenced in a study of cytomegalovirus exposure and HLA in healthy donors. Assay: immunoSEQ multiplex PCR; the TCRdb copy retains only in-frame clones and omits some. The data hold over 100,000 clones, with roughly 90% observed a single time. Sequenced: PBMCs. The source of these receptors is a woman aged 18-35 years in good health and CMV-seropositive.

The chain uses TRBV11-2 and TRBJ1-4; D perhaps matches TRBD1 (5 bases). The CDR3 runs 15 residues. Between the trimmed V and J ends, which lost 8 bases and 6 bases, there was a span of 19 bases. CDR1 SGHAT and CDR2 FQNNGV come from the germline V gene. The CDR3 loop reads CASLNSWGDDEKLFF. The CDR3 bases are TGTGCCAGCCTTAATTCTTGGGGGGATGATGAAAAACTGTTTTTT.

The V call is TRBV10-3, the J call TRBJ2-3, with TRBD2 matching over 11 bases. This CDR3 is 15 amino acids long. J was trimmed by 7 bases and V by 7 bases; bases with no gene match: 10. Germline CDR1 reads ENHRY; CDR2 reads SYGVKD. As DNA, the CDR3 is TGTGCCATCAAAGGACTAGCGGGTCCTCTAAATACGCAGTATTTT. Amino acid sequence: CAIKGLAGPLNTQYF.

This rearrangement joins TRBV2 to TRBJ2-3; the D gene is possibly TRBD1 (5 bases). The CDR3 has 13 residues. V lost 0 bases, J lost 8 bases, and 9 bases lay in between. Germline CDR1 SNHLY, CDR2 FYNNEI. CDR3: CASSEAQGATQYF. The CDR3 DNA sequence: TGTGCCAGCAGTGAAGCGCAGGGCGCTACGCAGTATTTT. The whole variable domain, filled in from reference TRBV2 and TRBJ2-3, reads EPEVTQTPSHQVTQMGQEVILRCVPISNHLYFYWYRQILGQKVEFLVSFYNNEISEKSEIFDDQFSVERPDGSNFTLKIRSTKLEDSAMYFCASSEAQGATQYFGPGTRLTVL.

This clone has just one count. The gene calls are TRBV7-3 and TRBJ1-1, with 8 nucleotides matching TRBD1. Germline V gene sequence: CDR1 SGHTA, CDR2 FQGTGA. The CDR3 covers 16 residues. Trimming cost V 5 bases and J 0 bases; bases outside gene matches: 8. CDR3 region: CASSPAGGEMNTEAFF. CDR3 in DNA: TGTGCCAGCAGCCCGGCAGGGGGCGAAATGAACACTGAAGCTTTCTTT.

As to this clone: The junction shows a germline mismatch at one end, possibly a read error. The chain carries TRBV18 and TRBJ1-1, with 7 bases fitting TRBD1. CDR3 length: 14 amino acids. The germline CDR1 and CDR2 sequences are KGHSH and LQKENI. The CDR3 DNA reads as TGTGCCAGCTCACCCACGACAGGGAACCCTGAAGCTTTCTTT. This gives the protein CASSPTTGNPEAFF.

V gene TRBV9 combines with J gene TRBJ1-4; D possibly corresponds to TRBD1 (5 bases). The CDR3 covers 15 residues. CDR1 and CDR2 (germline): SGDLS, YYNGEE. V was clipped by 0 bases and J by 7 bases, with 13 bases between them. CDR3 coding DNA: TGTGCCAGCAGCGTAGGACCAGGGCTTTTTGAAAAACTGTTTTTT. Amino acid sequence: CASSVGPGLFEKLFF.

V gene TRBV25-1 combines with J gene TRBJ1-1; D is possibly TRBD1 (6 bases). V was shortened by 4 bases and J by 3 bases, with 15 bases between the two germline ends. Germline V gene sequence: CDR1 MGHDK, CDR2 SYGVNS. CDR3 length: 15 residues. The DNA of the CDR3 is TGTGCCAGCAGTGCCGCCACAGGGCGAGACACTGAAGCTTTCTTT. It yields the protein CASSAATGRDTEAFF.

CDR3 sequence: CTSSQEGDRGPYEQYF. CDR3 bases: TGCACCAGCAGCCAAGAGGGGGACAGGGGCCCCTACGAGCAGTACTTC. The chain uses TRBV1 and TRBJ2-7; the tabulated D call, TRBD1, remains unverified against the DNA. TRBV1 is marked as a pseudogene. The CDR3 extends over 16 amino acids.

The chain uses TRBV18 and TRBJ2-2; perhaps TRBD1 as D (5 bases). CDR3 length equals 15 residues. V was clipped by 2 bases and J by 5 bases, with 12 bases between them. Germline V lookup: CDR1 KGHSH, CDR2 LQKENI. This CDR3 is CASSPGQVDTGELFF. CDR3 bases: TGTGCCAGCTCACCAGGACAAGTTGATACCGGGGAGCTGTTTTTT.

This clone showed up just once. CDR3 protein: CASSTLPVYEQYF. Written as DNA, the CDR3 is TGTGCCAGTAGTACTCTCCCGGTTTACGAGCAGTACTTC. The chain links TRBV19 to TRBJ2-7, with no clear D. V was trimmed by 4 bases and J by 4 bases, leaving 11 bases between them. This CDR3 has 13 residues. Per germline, CDR1 LNHDA and CDR2 SQIVND (reference sequence).

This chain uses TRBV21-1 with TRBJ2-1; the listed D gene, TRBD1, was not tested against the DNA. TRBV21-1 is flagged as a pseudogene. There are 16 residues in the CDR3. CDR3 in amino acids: CASSVSRGQGPREQFF. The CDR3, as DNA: TGTGCCAGCAGCGTTTCACGGGGACAGGGTCCCCGTGAGCAGTTCTTC.

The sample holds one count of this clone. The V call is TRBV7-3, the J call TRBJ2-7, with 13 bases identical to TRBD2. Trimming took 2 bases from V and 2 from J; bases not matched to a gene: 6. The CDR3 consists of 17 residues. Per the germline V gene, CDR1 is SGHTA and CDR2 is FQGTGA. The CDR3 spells CASSLPTGTSGTYEQYF. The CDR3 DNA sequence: TGTGCCAGCAGCTTACCGACAGGGACTAGCGGGACCTACGAGCAGTACTTC.

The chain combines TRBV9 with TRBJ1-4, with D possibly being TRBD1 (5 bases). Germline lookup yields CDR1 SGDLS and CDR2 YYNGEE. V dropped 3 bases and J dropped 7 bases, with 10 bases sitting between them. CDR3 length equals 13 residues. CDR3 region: CASSGPGGEKLFF. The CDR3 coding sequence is TGTGCCAGCAGCGGACCGGGGGGTGAAAAACTGTTTTTT.

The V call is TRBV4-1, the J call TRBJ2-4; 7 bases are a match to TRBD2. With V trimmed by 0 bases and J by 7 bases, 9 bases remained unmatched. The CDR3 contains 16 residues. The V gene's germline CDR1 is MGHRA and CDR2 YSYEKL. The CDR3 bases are TGCGCCAGCAGCCAAGATCCCCCGGGGGGTCGGAACATTCAGTACTTC. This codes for CASSQDPPGGRNIQYF.

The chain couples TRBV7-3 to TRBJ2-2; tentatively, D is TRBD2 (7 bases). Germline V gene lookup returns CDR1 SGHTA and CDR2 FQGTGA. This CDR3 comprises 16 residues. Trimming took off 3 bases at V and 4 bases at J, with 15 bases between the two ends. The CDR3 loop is CASSLVGGGPTGELFF. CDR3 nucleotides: TGTGCCAGCAGCTTGGTCGGCGGGGGCCCCACCGGGGAGCTGTTTTTT.

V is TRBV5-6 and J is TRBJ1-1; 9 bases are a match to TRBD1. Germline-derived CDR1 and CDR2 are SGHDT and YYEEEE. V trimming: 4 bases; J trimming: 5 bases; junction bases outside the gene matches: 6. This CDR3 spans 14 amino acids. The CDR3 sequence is CASSTRDRVTEAFF. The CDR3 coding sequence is TGTGCCAGCAGCACCCGGGACAGGGTGACTGAAGCTTTCTTT. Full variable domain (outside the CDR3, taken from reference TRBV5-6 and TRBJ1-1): DAGVTQSPTHLIKTRGQQVTLRCSPKSGHDTVSWYQQALGQGPQFIFQYYEEEERQRGNFPDRFSGHQFPNYSSELNVNALLLGDSALYLCASSTRDRVTEAFFGQGTRLTVV.

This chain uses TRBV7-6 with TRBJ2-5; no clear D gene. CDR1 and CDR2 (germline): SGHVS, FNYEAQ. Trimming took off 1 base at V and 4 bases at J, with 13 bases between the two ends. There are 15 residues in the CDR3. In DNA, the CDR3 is TGTGCCAGCAGCTTAGGCCTTACTCACCGAGAGACCCAGTACTTC. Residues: CASSLGLTHRETQYF.

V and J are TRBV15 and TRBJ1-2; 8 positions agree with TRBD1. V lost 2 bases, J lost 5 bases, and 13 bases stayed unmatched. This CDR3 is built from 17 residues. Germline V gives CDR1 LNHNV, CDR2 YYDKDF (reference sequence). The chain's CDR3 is CATSRPRDRPGYYGYTF. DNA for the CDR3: TGTGCCACCAGCAGACCCAGGGACAGGCCGGGTTATTATGGCTACACCTTC.

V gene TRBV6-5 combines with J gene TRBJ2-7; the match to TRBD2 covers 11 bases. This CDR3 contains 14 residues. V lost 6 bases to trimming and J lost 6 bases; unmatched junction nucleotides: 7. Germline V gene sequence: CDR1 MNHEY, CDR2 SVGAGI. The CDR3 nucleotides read TGTGCCAGCAGCTTAGCGGGAGGGCCAGGCGAGCAGTACTTC. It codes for CASSLAGGPGEQYF.

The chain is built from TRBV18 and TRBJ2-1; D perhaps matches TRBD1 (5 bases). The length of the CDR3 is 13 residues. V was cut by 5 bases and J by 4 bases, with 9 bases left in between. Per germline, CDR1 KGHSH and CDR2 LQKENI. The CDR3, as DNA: TGTGCCAGCTCAGTGGGGCGTTACAATGAGCAGTTCTTC. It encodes CASSVGRYNEQFF.

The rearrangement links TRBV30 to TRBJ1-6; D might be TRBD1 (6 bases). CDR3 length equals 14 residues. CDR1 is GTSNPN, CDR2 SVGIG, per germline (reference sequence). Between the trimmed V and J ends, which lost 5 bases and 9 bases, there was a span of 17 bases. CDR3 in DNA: TGTGCCTGGGCGCCAGGGGTTTTTGGTTCACCCCTCCACTTT. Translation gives CAWAPGVFGSPLHF.

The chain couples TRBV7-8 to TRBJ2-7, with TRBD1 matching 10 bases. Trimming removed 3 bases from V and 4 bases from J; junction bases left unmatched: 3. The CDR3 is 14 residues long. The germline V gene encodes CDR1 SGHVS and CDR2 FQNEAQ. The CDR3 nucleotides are TGTGCCAGCAGCTTCGGACAGGGGGGATACGAGCAGTACTTC. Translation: CASSFGQGGYEQYF.

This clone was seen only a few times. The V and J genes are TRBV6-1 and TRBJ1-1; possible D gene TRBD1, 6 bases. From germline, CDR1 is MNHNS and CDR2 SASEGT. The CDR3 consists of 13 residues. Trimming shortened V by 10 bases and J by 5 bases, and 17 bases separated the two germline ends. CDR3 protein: CATETGYFTEAFF. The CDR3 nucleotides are TGTGCCACCGAGACAGGTTATTTTACTGAAGCTTTCTTT.

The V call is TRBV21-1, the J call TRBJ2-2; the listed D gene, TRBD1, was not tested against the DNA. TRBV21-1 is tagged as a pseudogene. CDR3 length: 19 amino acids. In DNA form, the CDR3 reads TGTGCCAGCAGCGCTAGTCGGGTCATGGGACAGAGGAACACCGGGGAGCTGTTTTTT. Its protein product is CASSASRVMGQRNTGELFF.

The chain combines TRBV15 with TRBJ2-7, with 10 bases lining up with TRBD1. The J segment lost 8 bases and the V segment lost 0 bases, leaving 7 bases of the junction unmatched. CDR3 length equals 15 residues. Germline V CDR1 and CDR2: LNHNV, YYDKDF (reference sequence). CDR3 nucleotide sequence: TGTGCCACCAGCAGAGAAGACCTGGGACAGGGGAAGCAGTACTTC. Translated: CATSREDLGQGKQYF.

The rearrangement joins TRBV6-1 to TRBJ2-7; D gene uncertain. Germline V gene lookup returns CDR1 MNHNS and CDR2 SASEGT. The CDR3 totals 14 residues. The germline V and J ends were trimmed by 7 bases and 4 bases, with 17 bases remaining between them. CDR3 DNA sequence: TGTGCCAGCATTTCGGGTCAGAGTTTTTACGAGCAGTACTTC. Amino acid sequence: CASISGQSFYEQYF.

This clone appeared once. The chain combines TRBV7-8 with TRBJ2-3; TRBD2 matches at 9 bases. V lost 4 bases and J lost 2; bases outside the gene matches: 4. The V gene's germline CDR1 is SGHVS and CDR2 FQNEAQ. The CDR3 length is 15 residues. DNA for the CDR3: TGTGCCAGCAGCTCACTAGCGGGTAACACAGATACGCAGTATTTT. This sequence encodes CASSSLAGNTDTQYF.

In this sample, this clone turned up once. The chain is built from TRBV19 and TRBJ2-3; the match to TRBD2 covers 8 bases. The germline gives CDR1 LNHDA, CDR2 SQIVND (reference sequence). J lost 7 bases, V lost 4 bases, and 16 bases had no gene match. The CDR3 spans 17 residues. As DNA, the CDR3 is TGTGCCAGTAGTACCCTAAGGGAGCGGGAGCTGGAGTATACGCAGTATTTT. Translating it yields CASSTLRERELEYTQYF.

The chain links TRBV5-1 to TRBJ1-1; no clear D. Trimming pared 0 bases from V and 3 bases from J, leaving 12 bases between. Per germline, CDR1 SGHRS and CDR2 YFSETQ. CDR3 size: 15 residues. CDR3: CASSLVGYADTEAFF. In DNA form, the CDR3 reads TGCGCCAGCAGCTTGGTTGGATACGCGGACACTGAAGCTTTCTTT.

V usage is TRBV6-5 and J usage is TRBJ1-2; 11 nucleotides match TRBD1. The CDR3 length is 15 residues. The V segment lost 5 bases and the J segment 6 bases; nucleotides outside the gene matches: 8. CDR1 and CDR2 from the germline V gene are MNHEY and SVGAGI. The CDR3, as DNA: TGTGCCAGCAGTGTCCCCGGGACAGGGGGTCATGGCTACACCTTC. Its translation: CASSVPGTGGHGYTF.

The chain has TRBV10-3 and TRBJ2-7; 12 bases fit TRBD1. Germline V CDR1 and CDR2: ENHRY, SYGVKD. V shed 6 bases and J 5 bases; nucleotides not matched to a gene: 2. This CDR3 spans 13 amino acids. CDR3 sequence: CAIRGTGGDEQYF. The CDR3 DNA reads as TGTGCCATCAGGGGGACAGGGGGCGACGAGCAGTACTTC.